This T cell receptor (beta chain) was identified during a study of CD8 T cells in Susac syndrome. cDNA came from roughly 0.53 to 1 ug RNA primed by random hexamers. TCRdb re-called the immunoSEQ multiplex PCR reads with MiXCR, one entry per CDR3 protein. The sample includes over 95,000 distinct CDR3 sequences, 80% to 95% of them seen just once. Germline V gene sequence: CDR1 KGHSH, CDR2 LQKENI. This CDR3 contains 12 residues. Trimming removed 3 bases from V and 2 bases from J, with 4 bases in between. The sequence was collected from a human donor in good health. Source material: CD4+ T cells from PBMCs. The rearrangement joins TRBV18 to TRBJ2-5; no definite D call. DNA for the CDR3: TGTGCCAGCTCACCGTTACAAGAGACCCAGTACTTC. Its translation: CASSPLQETQYF.